The 9 T cell receptor beta chains below all came from one sample that was sequenced in a study of T cells of healthy individuals. Each CDR3 protein gets one entry after TCRdb re-called the 5' RACE reads with MiXCR. The sample holds more than 60,000 distinct CDR3 sequences, roughly 15% seen once. The receptors stem from a human donor in good health.

The chain employs TRBV2 and TRBJ2-5; 15 positions agree with TRBD2. Germline V lookup: CDR1 SNHLY, CDR2 FYNNEI. The CDR3 consists of 15 residues. J gave up 5 bases and V 10 bases, and 8 bases lay outside the gene matches. The CDR3 DNA follows: TGTGCCACCAAGGGACTAGCGGGAGGTCGGGAGACCCAGTACTTC. This sequence encodes CATKGLAGGRETQYF.

This clonotype was seen a few times. The genes are TRBV7-6 and TRBJ2-5; D remains ambiguous. The CDR3 runs 12 residues. From germline, CDR1 is SGHVS and CDR2 FNYEAQ. Trimming took off 5 bases at V and 5 bases at J, with 9 bases between the two ends. The CDR3 DNA reads TGTGCCAGCAGCGAAAGGGCGGAGACCCAGTACTTC. Protein sequence: CASSERAETQYF.

There are a few counts of this clonotype. The chain couples TRBV20-1 to TRBJ2-1; D gene unclear. V dropped 5 bases and J dropped 5 bases, with 16 bases sitting between them. CDR1 DFQATT and CDR2 SNEGSKA come from the germline V gene (reference sequence). This CDR3 has 14 residues. This chain's CDR3 is CSASRPVEHNEQFF. The DNA of the CDR3 is TGCAGTGCTTCCCGCCCGGTGGAACACAATGAGCAGTTCTTC.

As regards this clonotype: A junction boundary mismatches the germline segment, possibly from a read error. This chain's CDR3 is CSVVPDRGTGANVMTF. CDR3 nucleotides: TGCAGCGTTGTCCCGGACAGGGGAACTGGGGCCAACGTCATGACTTTC. This chain uses TRBV29-1 with TRBJ2-6; TRBD1 matches 9 bases. Germline V gene lookup returns CDR1 SQVTM and CDR2 ANQGSEA. The CDR3 loop spans 16 amino acids.

This clonotype was recorded at least ten times. The V call is TRBV18, the J call TRBJ2-5, with D possibly matching TRBD1 (6 bases). Per germline, CDR1 KGHSH and CDR2 LQKENI. V was trimmed by 6 bases and J by 3 bases, leaving 17 bases between them. The CDR3 totals 15 residues. Here the CDR3 reads CASSPIQGSEETQYF. The DNA of the CDR3 is TGTGCCAGCTCGCCAATACAGGGAAGTGAAGAGACCCAGTACTTC.

In this sample, this clonotype turned up a few times. The genes are TRBV7-9 and TRBJ2-3; unclear D gene. Germline V CDR1 and CDR2: SEHNR, FQNEAQ (reference sequence). This CDR3 is built from 15 residues. Trimming pared 5 bases from V and 2 bases from J, leaving 14 bases between. The CDR3 loop is CASSPPQVVTDTQYF. The DNA for the CDR3 is TGTGCCAGCAGCCCCCCGCAGGTCGTCACAGATACGCAGTATTTT.

The gene calls are TRBV5-1 and TRBJ2-3; TRBD2 aligns across 13 bases. The ends lost 3 bases at V and 10 bases at J; junction bases unmatched: 5. CDR3 length equals 14 residues. The germline V gene encodes CDR1 SGHRS and CDR2 YFSETQ. The CDR3 loop reads CASSSGLAGEAQYF. The CDR3 region has the DNA TGCGCCAGCAGCTCAGGACTAGCGGGAGAAGCGCAGTATTTT.

The chain carries TRBV4-2 and TRBJ2-7, with 13 positions matching TRBD2. Trimming cost V 9 bases and J 2 bases; bases outside gene matches: 16. The CDR3 covers 18 residues. From germline, CDR1 is LGHNA and CDR2 YNFKEQ. Written as DNA, the CDR3 is TGTGCCAGTGGGCAAGGTGGACTAGCGGGAGCGGACGCCTACGAGCAGTACTTC. It translates to CASGQGGLAGADAYEQYF.

This clonotype was counted only a few times. The genes are TRBV20-1 and TRBJ1-2; unclear D gene. The CDR3 totals 16 residues. CDR1 and CDR2 (germline): DFQATT, SNEGSKA (reference sequence). The V end was cut by 0 bases, the J end by 5 bases, with 19 bases between. In nucleotides, the CDR3 is TGCAGTGCTAGAGATGTCCGGAAGATATTAGGGTATGGCTACACCTTC. The encoded protein is CSARDVRKILGYGYTF.